Listed below are T cell receptor beta chains from one sample, sequenced in a study of blood T cells in healthy people across ages. From the 5' RACE reads, TCRdb called clonotypes with MiXCR, one entry per CDR3 protein. The table records 1.5 million to 2 million distinct CDR3 sequences, approximately 40% of them present only once. Material: blood. Receptor source: a human donor in good health. CDR3s include the opening cysteine and the closing phenylalanine or tryptophan. The order of the fields is V gene, clone size, J gene, D gene, CDR3 DNA, CDR3 protein. D genes are given only for firm matches. Size is stated for part of the rows, as once, few or many counts, or as a class when the clone is expanded.

TRBV10-3	few	TRBJ2-1	NA	TGTGCCATCAGGGACGGCTCGATCTACAATGAGCAGTTCTTC	CAIRDGSIYNEQFF
TRBV11-2	NA	TRBJ2-1	NA	TGTGCCAGCAGCTTAGTCGCTTCAACCTACAATGAGCAGTTCTTC	CASSLVASTYNEQFF
TRBV29-1	few	TRBJ1-1	TRBD1	TGCAGCGTTGAGGTCTTACAGGGGGCTTTTGAAGCTTTCTTT	CSVEVLQGAFEAFF
TRBV6-5	NA	TRBJ1-2	NA	TGTGCCAGCAGGATCAGGGGTGGTGGCTACACCTTC	CASRIRGGGYTF
TRBV5-1	few	TRBJ2-7	TRBD1	TGCGCCAGCAGCCCAGGATCCGGGACAGGGATCGAGCAGTACTTC	CASSPGSGTGIEQYF
TRBV4-1	few	TRBJ1-2	TRBD1	TGCGCCAGCAGCCGACACTTCCGGGACAGGACTAACTATGGCTACACCTTC	CASSRHFRDRTNYGYTF
TRBV14	NA	TRBJ2-4	NA	TGTGCCAGCAGCCAAGTAGCCACCCTTTCAAGCCGGGACAACAAATGGGGCAAAAACATTCAGTACTTC	CASSQVATLSSRDNKWGKNIQYF
TRBV28	NA	TRBJ1-2	NA	TGTGCCAGCAGGTTACAGGGAGCTAACTATGGCTACACCTTC	CASRLQGANYGYTF
TRBV20-1	NA	TRBJ2-5	TRBD2	TGCAGTGCCCGGACTAGAAGAGGGACCCAGTACTTC	CSARTRRGTQYF
TRBV7-2	few	TRBJ2-4	NA	TGTGCCAGCAGCATGGACATCGGCCTTCAGTACTTC	CASSMDIGLQYF
TRBV27	NA	TRBJ2-5	NA	TGTGCCAGCAGGCACACCTCCTTGGAGACCCAGTACTTC	CASRHTSLETQYF
TRBV7-3	NA	TRBJ1-2	NA	TGTGCCAGCAGCGTTTTAGACGGGCTTCTGGGAGGCTATGGCTACACCTTC	CASSVLDGLLGGYGYTF
TRBV20-1	NA	TRBJ1-2	TRBD1	TGCAGTGCTCCTAACAGGGGAAACTATGGCTACACCTTC	CSAPNRGNYGYTF
TRBV5-1	NA	TRBJ2-7	NA	TGCGCCAGCAGCTTGGGGCCGGGCCCCTACGAGCGGTACTTC	CASSLGPGPYERYF
TRBV19	NA	TRBJ1-2	NA	TGTGCCAGTAGTATCCCGACAGGCCGCTATGGCTACACCTTC	CASSIPTGRYGYTF
TRBV7-9	NA	TRBJ1-2	NA	TGTGCCAGCAGCTTTGGAGTAGCTAACTATGGCTACACCTTC	CASSFGVANYGYTF
TRBV20-1	few	TRBJ2-7	NA	TGCAGTGCTAGTGTCCGCCTCAGCTCCTACGAGCAGTACTTC	CSASVRLSSYEQYF
TRBV4-3	NA	TRBJ2-1	NA	TGCGCCAGCAGCCCTACCTCCCTAGCGTCTCAGTTCTTC	CASSPTSLASQFF
TRBV6-2/TRBV6-3	NA	TRBJ2-1	NA	TGTGCCAGCAGTTACCCCACCGGGATCCACAATGAGCAGTTCTTC	CASSYPTGIHNEQFF
TRBV3-1	NA	TRBJ1-2	NA	TGTGCCAGCAGCCAGAATTACTATGGCTACACCTTC	CASSQNYYGYTF
TRBV6-5	NA	TRBJ1-2	NA	TGTGCCAGCAGCCCTCCGGGGGGTGTTAACTATGGCTACACCTTC	CASSPPGGVNYGYTF
TRBV9	NA	TRBJ1-2	NA	TGTGCCAGCAGCGTAGGGGGGGAAGGCTACACCTTC	CASSVGGEGYTF
TRBV7-2	NA	TRBJ2-3	NA	TGTGCCAGCAGCTTAGAGCAGAGGCGCACAGATACGCAGTATTTT	CASSLEQRRTDTQYF
TRBV29-1	NA	TRBJ2-7	TRBD1	TGCAGCGTTGAAAAGGGGAGGACAGGGACCTACGAGCAGTACTTC	CSVEKGRTGTYEQYF
TRBV20-1	few	TRBJ2-1	TRBD2	TGCAGCCAAGCGGGGGACTACTCCTACAATGAGCAGTTCTTC	CSQAGDYSYNEQFF
TRBV5-1	NA	TRBJ2-5	NA	TGCGCCAGCAGCTTGTTAGGACCTCAAGAGGCCCAGTACTTC	CASSLLGPQEAQYF
TRBV5-1	NA	TRBJ2-1	NA	TGCGCCAGCAAGGTGACAGAACCCTCCAATGAGCAGTTCTTC	CASKVTEPSNEQFF
TRBV5-6	NA	TRBJ1-5	NA	TGTGCCAGCACCCTCGGGGGTATCCCACAGCCCCAGCATTTT	CASTLGGIPQPQHF
TRBV5-1	NA	TRBJ2-1	NA	TGCGCCAGCGGCTTGGATCGACAGACCGATGAGCAGTTCTTC	CASGLDRQTDEQFF
TRBV24-1	NA	TRBJ2-7	TRBD1	TGTGCCACCAGTGACCCGGGACAGGGCAGCGACGAGCAGTACTTC	CATSDPGQGSDEQYF
TRBV6-5	NA	TRBJ1-1	NA	TGTGCCAGCAGTTACTCGGCGTTAAGGACTGAAGCTTTCTTT	CASSYSALRTEAFF
TRBV11-2	NA	TRBJ2-3	TRBD2	TGTGCCAGCAGCTTAGTTTCCCTAGCGGCCTTCACAGATACGCAGTATTTT	CASSLVSLAAFTDTQYF
TRBV24-1	NA	TRBJ1-2	NA	TGTGCCACCAGTGACCTCCAGGGCTATGGCTACACCTTC	CATSDLQGYGYTF
TRBV4-2	NA	TRBJ2-6	TRBD1	TGTGCCAGCAGCCAAGATGCAGGGGGTATAGCTTCTGGGGCCAACGTCCTGACTTTC	CASSQDAGGIASGANVLTF
TRBV24-1	NA	TRBJ1-5	NA	TGTGCCACCAGTGAAACGGCTAGCAATCAGCCCCAGCATTTT	CATSETASNQPQHF
TRBV28	few	TRBJ1-2	NA	TGTGCCAGCAGTTTGTCCTTTTCAGGCTATGGCTACACCTTC	CASSLSFSGYGYTF
TRBV6-1	NA	TRBJ2-7	NA	TGTGCCGGCAGTGAAGGACAGCGCTACGAGCAGTACTTC	CAGSEGQRYEQYF
TRBV10-3	once	TRBJ2-1	NA	TGTGCCATCAGTGAGAGGGACGGGGGTGATGAGCAGTTCTTC	CAISERDGGDEQFF
TRBV20-1	NA	TRBJ2-7	NA	TGCAGTGCTTCTAATGAGGCAGACACCTACGAGCAGTACTTC	CSASNEADTYEQYF
TRBV7-3	NA	TRBJ2-1	NA	TGTACCAGCAGCCCCTCGCGGGGCAACAATGAGCAGTTCTTC	CTSSPSRGNNEQFF
TRBV4-2	NA	TRBJ2-3	TRBD2	TGTGCCAGCAGCCGGCGGGGGAGTTCTAGCACAGATACGCAGTATTTT	CASSRRGSSSTDTQYF
TRBV29-1	NA	TRBJ1-1	NA	TGCAGCCACAAGGGGCAGCTCAACACTGAAGCTTTCTTT	CSHKGQLNTEAFF
TRBV6-1	NA	TRBJ1-2	NA	TGTGCCAGCAGTGAAGCGGAGAGGAGCTATGGCTACACCTTC	CASSEAERSYGYTF
TRBV4-1	NA	TRBJ2-1	NA	TGCGCCAGCAGCCAAGGAGGGGTCGTCGATGAGCAGTTCTTC	CASSQGGVVDEQFF
TRBV15	NA	TRBJ2-7	NA	TGTGCCACCTTCCTTCCAGGAGGGACGGGCGAGCAGTACTTC	CATFLPGGTGEQYF
TRBV7-9	NA	TRBJ2-4	NA	TGTGCCAGTGCTTCCGGGACAACCAAAAACATTCAGTACTTC	CASASGTTKNIQYF
TRBV7-3	few	TRBJ2-7	NA	TGTGCCAGCAGCTTTTGGGGCCTCGGGGTACGGTACTACGAGCAGTACTTC	CASSFWGLGVRYYEQYF
TRBV5-1	NA	TRBJ2-3	NA	TGCGCCAGCAGCTCCGACAGGGGACTACTCACAGATACGCAGTATTTT	CASSSDRGLLTDTQYF
TRBV20-1	few	TRBJ1-2	NA	TGCAGTGCTAGAGACTGGGGGCCTGCTAACTATGGCTACACCTTC	CSARDWGPANYGYTF
TRBV4-1	NA	TRBJ2-7	TRBD2	TGCGCCAGCAGAGAGACTAGCGGAACTACCTACGAGCAGTACTTC	CASRETSGTTYEQYF
TRBV6-5	NA	TRBJ2-7	NA	TGTGCCAGCAGTTACTCGACCTCAGGGAGATCGGAGCAGTACTTC	CASSYSTSGRSEQYF